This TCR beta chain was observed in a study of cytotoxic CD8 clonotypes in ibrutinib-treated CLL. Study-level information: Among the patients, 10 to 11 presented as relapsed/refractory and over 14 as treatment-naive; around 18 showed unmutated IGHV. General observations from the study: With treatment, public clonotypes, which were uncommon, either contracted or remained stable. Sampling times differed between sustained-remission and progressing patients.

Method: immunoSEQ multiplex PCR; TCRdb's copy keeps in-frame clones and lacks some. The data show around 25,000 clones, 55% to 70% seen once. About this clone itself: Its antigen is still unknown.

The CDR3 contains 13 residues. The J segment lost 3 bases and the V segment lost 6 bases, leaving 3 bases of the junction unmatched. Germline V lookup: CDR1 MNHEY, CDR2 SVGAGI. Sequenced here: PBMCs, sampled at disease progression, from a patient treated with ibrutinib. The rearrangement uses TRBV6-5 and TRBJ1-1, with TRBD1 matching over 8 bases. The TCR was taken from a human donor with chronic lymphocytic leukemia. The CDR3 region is CASSPTGDTEAFF. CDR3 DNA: TGTGCCAGCAGCCCGACAGGGGACACTGAAGCTTTCTTT.